Sequencing of this TCR beta chain was carried out in a study of chemoradiotherapy in HPV16-positive cancers. The germline gives CDR1 MNHEY, CDR2 SVGAGI. The CDR3 has 13 amino acids. This table comes from immunoSEQ multiplex PCR, and its TCRdb copy is limited to in-frame clones, with some not included. The profile shows under 15,000 clones, more than 70% of them singletons. Study findings and constraints: The functional HPV-specific definition rests on just two HPV16-positive patients. During treatment, candidate HPV-specific clones and E7-related motifs expanded in tumor. HPV-responsive T-cell expansion during chemoradiotherapy was linked to improved recurrence-free survival in HPV16-positive patients.

Comment on this clone: Antigen specificity is unknown. One junction end does not reproduce the germline sequence, and a read error may be involved.

Sampling was done from a patient who underwent chemoradiotherapy. The J gene is TRBJ1-1, the V gene TRBV6-5, with D maybe TRBD1 (6 bases). The TCR sequence derives from a human donor with HPV-associated anogenital cancer. The DNA for the CDR3 is TGTGCCAGCAGTTACTCGCGATTTCGGGGGCTAAGCTTT. Its translation is CASSYSRFRGLSF.